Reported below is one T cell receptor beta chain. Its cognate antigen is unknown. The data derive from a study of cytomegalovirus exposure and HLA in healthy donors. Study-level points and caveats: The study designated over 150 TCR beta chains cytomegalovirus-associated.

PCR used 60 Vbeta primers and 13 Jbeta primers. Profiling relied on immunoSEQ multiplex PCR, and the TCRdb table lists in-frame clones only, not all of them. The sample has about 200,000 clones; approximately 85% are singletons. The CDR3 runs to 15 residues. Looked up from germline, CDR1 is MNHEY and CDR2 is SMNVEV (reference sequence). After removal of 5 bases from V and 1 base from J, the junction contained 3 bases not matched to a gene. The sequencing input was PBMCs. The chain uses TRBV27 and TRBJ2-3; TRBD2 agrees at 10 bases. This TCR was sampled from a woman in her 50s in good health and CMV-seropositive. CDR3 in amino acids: CASSTSGIGTDTQYF. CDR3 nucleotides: TGTGCCAGCAGTACTAGCGGGATCGGCACAGATACGCAGTATTTT.